The clone carrying this TCR beta chain was counted at least ten times. The ends were cut back, 3 bases at V and 1 base at J, with 15 bases in the middle. Per germline, CDR1 DFQATT and CDR2 SNEGSKA (reference sequence). The CDR3 contains 15 residues. The data were obtained in a study of regulatory T cells in long-lasting Graves disease. Study-wide context: Those Graves' patients who were newly diagnosed had been on antithyroid drugs under 3 months.

Time point of the sample: newly diagnosed GD, antithyroid drugs for less than 3 months. Isolated PBMC RNA provided the starting material for the TCR library. The authors drew around 9 milliliters of peripheral blood into EDTA tubes. In building TCR beta libraries, iRepertoire HTBI primers were used together with Arm-PCR of CDR3 regions. TCRdb re-called the multiplex PCR reads with MiXCR, one entry per CDR3 protein. The sample records under 450,000 distinct CDR3 sequences, about 12% being singletons. In addition, the sample was reused for a study of T cells in Graves' hyperthyroidism and ophthalmopathy.

The receptor was isolated from a woman aged 18 to 35 with Graves disease. Sequenced material: peripheral blood mononuclear cells (PBMCs), taken at new diagnosis, from a patient treated with antithyroid drugs. The J gene is TRBJ1-2, the V gene TRBV20-1, with no clear D. In DNA, the CDR3 is TGCAGTGCTAGGTTGACGGGAAGGGATAACTATGGCTACACCTTC. Amino acid sequence: CSARLTGRDNYGYTF.